One T cell receptor (beta chain) is described in this entry. Its specificity is not known. This specimen belongs to a study of cytotoxic CD8 clonotypes in ibrutinib-treated CLL. Study-level points and caveats: Under therapy, public clonotypes either contracted or stayed stable, and they were uncommon.

CDR1 SGHVS and CDR2 FQNEAQ come from the germline V gene. The V gene end was trimmed by 6 bases and the J gene end by 3 bases; junction bases not matched to a gene: 6. This CDR3 is 15 amino acids long. Method: immunoSEQ multiplex PCR; TCRdb's copy keeps in-frame clones and lacks some. The table has about 80,000 clones, 70% to 80% seen once. The source material was PBMCs, sampled after 12 months of ibrutinib treatment. The chain recombines TRBV7-8 with TRBJ2-5; 11 nucleotides agree with TRBD2. The TCR was taken from a human donor with chronic lymphocytic leukemia. The CDR3: CASRPPGLAEETQYF. For the CDR3, the DNA is TGTGCCAGCAGGCCGCCGGGACTAGCGGAAGAGACCCAGTACTTC.